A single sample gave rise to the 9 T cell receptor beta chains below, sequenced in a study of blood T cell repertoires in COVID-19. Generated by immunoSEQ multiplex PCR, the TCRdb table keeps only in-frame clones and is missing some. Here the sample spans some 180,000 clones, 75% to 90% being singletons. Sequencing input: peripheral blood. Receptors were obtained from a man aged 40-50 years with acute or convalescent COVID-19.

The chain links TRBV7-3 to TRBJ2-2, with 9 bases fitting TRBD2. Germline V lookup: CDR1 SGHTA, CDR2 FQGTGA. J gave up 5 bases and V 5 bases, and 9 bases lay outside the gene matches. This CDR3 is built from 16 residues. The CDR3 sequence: CASSPGRRGGTGELFF. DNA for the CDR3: TGTGCCAGCAGCCCCGGAAGGCGGGGGGGGACCGGGGAGCTGTTTTTT.

This CDR3 is CASSPHSGNTGELFF. CDR3 DNA: TGCGCCAGCAGCCCGCACTCAGGAAACACCGGGGAGCTGTTTTTT. The chain links TRBV5-1 to TRBJ2-2; D not resolved. Trimming cost V 4 bases and J 2 bases, with 12 bases left between them. The germline CDR1 and CDR2 sequences are SGHRS and YFSETQ. The CDR3 is 15 residues long.

CDR3 loop: CASRRGRNGYTF. The CDR3 DNA is TGTGCCAGCAGAAGGGGGCGAAACGGCTACACCTTC. This chain connects TRBV12-3 or TRBV12-4 to TRBJ1-2; TRBD1 agrees at 7 bases. This CDR3 contains 12 residues. After removal of 6 bases from V and 8 bases from J, the junction contained 6 bases not matched to a gene.

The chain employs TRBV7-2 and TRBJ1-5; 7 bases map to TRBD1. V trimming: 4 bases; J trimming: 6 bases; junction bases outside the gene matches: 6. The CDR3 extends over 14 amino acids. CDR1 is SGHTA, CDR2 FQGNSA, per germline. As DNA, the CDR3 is TGTGCCAGCAGCTCCGACAGGGCGGGTCAGCCCCAGCATTTT. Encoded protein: CASSSDRAGQPQHF.

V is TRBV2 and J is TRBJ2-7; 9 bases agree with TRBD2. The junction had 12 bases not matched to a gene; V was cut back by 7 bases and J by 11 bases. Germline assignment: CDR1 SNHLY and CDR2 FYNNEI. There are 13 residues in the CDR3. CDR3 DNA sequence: TGTGCCAGCATTATTTCTAGCGGGGCTTCAAAGTACTTC. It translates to CASIISSGASKYF.

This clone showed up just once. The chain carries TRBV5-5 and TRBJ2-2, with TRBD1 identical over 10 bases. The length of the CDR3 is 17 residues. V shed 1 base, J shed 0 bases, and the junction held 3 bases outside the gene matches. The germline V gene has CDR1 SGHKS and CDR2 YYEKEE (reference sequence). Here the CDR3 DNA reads TGTGCCAGCAGCTTGAGGGACAGGGGCTCGAACACCGGGGAGCTGTTTTTT. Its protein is CASSLRDRGSNTGELFF.

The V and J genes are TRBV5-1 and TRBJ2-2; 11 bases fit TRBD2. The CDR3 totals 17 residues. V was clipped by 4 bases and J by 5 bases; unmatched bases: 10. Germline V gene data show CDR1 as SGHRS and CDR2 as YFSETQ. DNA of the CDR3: TGCGCCAGCAGCACCGGACCGGCTAGCGGGGGGACCGGGGAGCTGTTTTTT. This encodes CASSTGPASGGTGELFF.

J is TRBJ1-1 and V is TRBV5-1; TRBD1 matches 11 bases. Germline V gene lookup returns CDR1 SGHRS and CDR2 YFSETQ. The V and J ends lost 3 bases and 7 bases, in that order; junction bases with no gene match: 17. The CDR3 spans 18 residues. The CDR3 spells CASSSGPPRTGGGFEAFF. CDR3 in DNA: TGCGCCAGCAGCTCGGGACCTCCCCGGACAGGGGGCGGGTTTGAAGCTTTCTTT.

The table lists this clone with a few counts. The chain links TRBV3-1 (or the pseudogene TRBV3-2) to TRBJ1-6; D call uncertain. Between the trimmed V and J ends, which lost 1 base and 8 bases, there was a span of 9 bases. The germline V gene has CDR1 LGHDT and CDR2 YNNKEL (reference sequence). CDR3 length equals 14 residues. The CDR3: CASSQVVGDSPLHF. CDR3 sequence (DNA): TGTGCCAGCAGCCAAGTGGTCGGGGATTCACCCCTCCACTTT.